The 9 T cell receptor beta chains listed next were all sequenced from one sample in a study of shared clonotypes between healthy human individuals. Clones were sequenced by immunoSEQ multiplex PCR, and TCRdb holds only the in-frame ones, with some missing. The profile shows approximately 1.4 million clones, nearly 99% of them singletons. Sequenced input: naive CD4+ T cells sorted from blood. Stated subset: CD45RA+ positively selected. The origin of the receptors is a man aged 25 to 40 in good health.

V usage is TRBV10-2 and J usage is TRBJ1-2; 7 positions agree with TRBD1. The ends lost 10 bases at V and 4 bases at J; junction bases unmatched: 6. Germline values: CDR1 WSHSY, CDR2 SAAADI. CDR3 length equals 12 residues. DNA for the CDR3: TGCGCCACCGAACAGGGGCTCTATGGCTACACCTTC. It encodes CATEQGLYGYTF.

The CDR3 DNA reads as TGTGCCATCAGTGGTTTGGGACAGGGTTCTGGAAACACCATATATTTT. Its protein product is CAISGLGQGSGNTIYF. V is TRBV10-3 and J is TRBJ1-3; 9 bases line up with TRBD1. The CDR3 loop spans 16 amino acids. V shed 4 bases, J shed 1 base, and the junction held 5 bases outside the gene matches. CDR1 is ENHRY, CDR2 SYGVKD, per germline.

V and J are TRBV5-5 and TRBJ2-1; TRBD2 agrees at 9 bases. This CDR3 is 16 amino acids long. Germline V gives CDR1 SGHKS, CDR2 YYEKEE (reference sequence). V dropped 2 bases and J dropped 7; count of bases not matched to a gene: 10. The CDR3 region is CASSLVVSGSGNEQFF. The DNA of the CDR3 is TGTGCCAGCAGCTTAGTGGTTAGCGGGAGCGGTAATGAGCAGTTCTTC.

V and J are TRBV4-3 and TRBJ2-3, with TRBD2 identical over 7 bases. This CDR3 comprises 15 residues. Unmatched junction bases numbered 6, after V lost 4 bases and J lost 2 bases. CDR1 is LGHNA and CDR2 is YSLEER in the germline V gene. CDR3 residues: CASSLLTSSTDTQYF. DNA of the CDR3: TGCGCCAGCAGCCTCTTGACTAGCTCCACAGATACGCAGTATTTT.

This clone has a single count. Other DNA variants within this sample encode the same CDR3. The CDR3 loop is CASSEALGGTEAFF. The CDR3 region has the DNA TGTGCCAGCAGTGAAGCGCTTGGGGGCACTGAAGCTTTCTTT. The rearrangement links TRBV2 to TRBJ1-1; TRBD1 is a possible D gene (5 bases). Germline V gene data show CDR1 as SNHLY and CDR2 as FYNNEI. V was shortened by 0 bases and J by 4 bases, with 9 bases between the two germline ends. This CDR3 region has 14 residues. The whole variable domain, remainder taken from reference TRBV2 and TRBJ1-1, is EPEVTQTPSHQVTQMGQEVILRCVPISNHLYFYWYRQILGQKVEFLVSFYNNEISEKSEIFDDQFSVERPDGSNFTLKIRSTKLEDSAMYFCASSEALGGTEAFFGQGTRLTVV.

The rearrangement joins TRBV5-1 to TRBJ2-7; 9 bases map to TRBD1. Per the germline V gene, CDR1 is SGHRS and CDR2 is YFSETQ. CDR3 size: 16 residues. V lost 4 bases, J lost 5 bases, and 13 bases stayed unmatched. Here the CDR3 reads CASSLGFGTGIDEQYF. DNA of the CDR3: TGCGCCAGCAGCCTAGGCTTTGGGACAGGGATCGACGAGCAGTACTTC.

A single count supports this clone. The gene calls are TRBV5-4 and TRBJ2-5; 8 bases fit TRBD1. The CDR3 runs to 14 residues. After removal of 4 bases from V and 4 bases from J, the junction contained 6 bases not matched to a gene. CDR1 and CDR2 from the germline V gene are SGHNT and YYREEE (reference sequence). Written as DNA, the CDR3 is TGTGCCAGCAGCGGACAGGGCGGGATAGAGACCCAGTACTTC. It is translated as CASSGQGGIETQYF. The full variable domain, with the rest looked up from reference TRBV5-4 and TRBJ2-5, is ETGVTQSPTHLIKTRGQQVTLRCSSQSGHNTVSWYQQALGQGPQFIFQYYREEENGRGNFPPRFSGLQFPNYSSELNVNALELDDSALYLCASSGQGGIETQYFGPGTRLLVL.

This rearrangement joins TRBV25-1 to TRBJ2-2, with D possibly TRBD1 on 5 matching bases. CDR1 and CDR2 from the germline V gene are MGHDK and SYGVNS. The CDR3 runs 14 residues. The V end was cut by 3 bases, the J end by 3 bases, with 8 bases between. For the CDR3, the DNA is TGTGCCAGCAGTGACAGGGTCTACACCGGGGAGCTGTTTTTT. Protein product: CASSDRVYTGELFF.

The chain has TRBV5-1 and TRBJ2-2, with TRBD2 identical over 13 bases. Germline V gene lookup returns CDR1 SGHRS and CDR2 YFSETQ. The CDR3 sequence is 15 residues long. V lost 6 bases to trimming and J lost 4 bases; unmatched junction nucleotides: 3. CDR3 sequence reads: CASIGTSGVTGELFF. The CDR3 DNA reads TGCGCCAGCATCGGGACTAGCGGGGTCACCGGGGAGCTGTTTTTT.